This T cell receptor (beta chain) was captured in a study of CD8+CD57+ T cells in acquired aplastic anemia. Across the whole study: Sorted CD4+ and CD8+ cells yielded DNA averaging about 3.1 ug. General observations from the study: A set of about 30 CD8+ CDR3 sequences was shared between patients and controls, and these sequences appeared highly expressed in patients. Any difference that existed in CD8+ Simpson's diversity between patients and controls was not significant.

It was genomic DNA that served as the template for profiling TCR beta VDJ and CDR3. Each CDR3 protein is one row after TCRdb ran MiXCR on the reads. This sample has a few hundred thousand distinct CDR3 sequences, with under 60% found just once. In this sample, this clonotype turned up once. Its antigen remains unidentified. The V gene end was trimmed by 8 bases and the J gene end by 7 bases; junction bases not matched to a gene: 10. This CDR3 region has 13 residues. Patients who underwent sequencing had shown CD8+CD57+ cell expansion by flow cytometry. The study sampled blood from patients who had received no therapy.

This clonotype was obtained from a human donor with aplastic anemia. The specimen was sorted CD4+, CD8+, or CD8+CD57+ T cells (not recorded which) from PBMCs. This chain uses TRBV12-3 or TRBV12-4 with TRBJ1-2; 7 bases map to TRBD1. The CDR3 sequence is CASGQGGMRGYTF. In DNA form, the CDR3 reads TGTGCCAGCGGTCAGGGGGGAATGCGTGGCTACACCTTC.